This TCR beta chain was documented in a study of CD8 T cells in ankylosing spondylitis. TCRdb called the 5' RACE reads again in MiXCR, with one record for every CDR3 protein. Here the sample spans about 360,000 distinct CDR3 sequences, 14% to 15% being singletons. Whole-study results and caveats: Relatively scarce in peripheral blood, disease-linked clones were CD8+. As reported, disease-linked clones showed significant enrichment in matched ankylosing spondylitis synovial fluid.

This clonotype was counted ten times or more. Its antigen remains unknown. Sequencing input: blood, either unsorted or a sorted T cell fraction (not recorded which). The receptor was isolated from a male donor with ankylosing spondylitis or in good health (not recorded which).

Here the CDR3 reads CASSPDRAGNQPQHF. As DNA, the CDR3 is TGTGCCAGCAGCCCCGACAGGGCCGGCAATCAGCCCCAGCATTTT. This chain uses TRBV7-2 with TRBJ1-5; TRBD1 agrees at 7 bases. Unmatched junction bases numbered 6, after V lost 5 bases and J lost 2 bases. Germline lookup yields CDR1 SGHTA and CDR2 FQGNSA. The CDR3 extends over 15 amino acids.